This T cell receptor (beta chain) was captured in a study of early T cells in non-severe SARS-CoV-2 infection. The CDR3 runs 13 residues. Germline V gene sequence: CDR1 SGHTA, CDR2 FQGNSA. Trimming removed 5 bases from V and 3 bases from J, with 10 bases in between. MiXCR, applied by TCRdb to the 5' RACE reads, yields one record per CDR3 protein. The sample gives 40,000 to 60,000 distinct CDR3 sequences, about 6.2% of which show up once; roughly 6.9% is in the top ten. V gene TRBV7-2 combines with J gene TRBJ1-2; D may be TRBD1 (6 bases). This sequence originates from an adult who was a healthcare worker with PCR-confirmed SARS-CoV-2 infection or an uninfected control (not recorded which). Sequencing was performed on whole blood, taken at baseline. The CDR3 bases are TGTGCCAGCAGCACCACAGGGCACTATGGCTACACCTTC. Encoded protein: CASSTTGHYGYTF.